This T cell receptor (beta chain) was recorded in a study of T cells in Graves' hyperthyroidism and ophthalmopathy. The CDR3 is made up of 15 amino acids. CDR1 MNHNS and CDR2 SASEGT come from the germline V gene. Trimming removed 8 bases from V and 4 bases from J, with 18 bases in between. RNA transcripts gave rise to amplified TCR beta CDR3 regions. An initial round of RT-PCR targeting the TCR CDR3 relied on the HTBI primer set. One entry per CDR3 protein, called by TCRdb with MiXCR from the multiplex PCR reads. The repertoire includes a few hundred thousand distinct CDR3 sequences, about a sixth of them detected once, and around 3.5% sits in the top ten. This clonotype was seen a handful of times.

The chain employs TRBV6-1 and TRBJ2-1; a possible D gene is TRBD1 (6 bases). The specimen was blood. The TCR originated in a woman between 35 and 50 years old with Graves' ophthalmopathy. The CDR3 DNA is TGTGCCAGCGTGGGTTCAGGGGCCGATTACAATGAGCAGTTCTTC. The encoded protein is CASVGSGADYNEQFF.